This record concerns one TCR beta chain sequence. Which antigen it targets is not known. Per-base quality was not reported, and no clone a single base away is much larger than it. The CDR3 has 17 amino acids, counting the end cysteine and phenylalanine. Only CDR3 DNA is held: 51 bases, read in frame from base 1. Here V drops 4 bases and J drops 5 bases, and the junction holds 13 bases not matched to any gene. CDR1 and CDR2 are drawn from the germline V gene: MNHNS, SASEGT. Libraries were prepared through PCR. Sequencing took place on an Illumina HiSeq 2500. TCR library preparation used molecular barcoding, with unique molecular identifiers applied to normalize quantification of the TCRbeta repertoire. Using fastp trimming at Q25 and MiXCR clonotype assembly, TCRdb reanalyzed the public sequencing data and kept in-frame beta chains. Each record represents a unique CDR3 protein, reported with the most common genes and DNA among its rows. The sample profile shows about 360,000 distinct CDR3 sequences; about an eighth of them were found once. The leading ten clones occupy 3.5% to 4.5% of the sample.

This record belongs to a study of T-cell reconstitution after alpha-beta-depleted transplantation in children (TCRdb year 2016). With respect to the entire study: Using TCR repertoire profiling, the study quantitatively followed how T-cell immune reconstitution unfolded in children after TCRalphabeta/CD19-depleted allogeneic hematopoietic cell transplantation.

This specimen consisted of PBMCs, obtained from the stem cell graft. The chain joins TRBV6-1 to TRBJ2-3; TRBD1 aligns with 9 central bases. The TCR was taken from a human donor who donated a stem cell graft to a child with Fanconi anemia. The CDR3 reads as follows: CASSATLRTGVEDTQYF. The sequence in DNA is TGTGCCAGCAGTGCCACGCTTCGGACAGGGGTGGAAGATACGCAGTATTTT.